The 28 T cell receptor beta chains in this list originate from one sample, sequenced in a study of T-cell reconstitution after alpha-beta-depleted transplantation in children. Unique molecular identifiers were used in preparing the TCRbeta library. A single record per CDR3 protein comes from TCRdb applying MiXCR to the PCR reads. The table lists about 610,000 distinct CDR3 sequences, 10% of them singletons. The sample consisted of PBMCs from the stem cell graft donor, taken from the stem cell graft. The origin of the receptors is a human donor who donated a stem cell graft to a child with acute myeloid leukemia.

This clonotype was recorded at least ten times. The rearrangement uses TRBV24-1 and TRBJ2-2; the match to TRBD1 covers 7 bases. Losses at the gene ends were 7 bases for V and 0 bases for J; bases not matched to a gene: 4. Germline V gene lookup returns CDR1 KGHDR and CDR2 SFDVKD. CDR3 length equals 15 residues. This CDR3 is CATRVGTANTGELFF. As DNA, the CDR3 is TGTGCCACCAGAGTTGGGACAGCGAACACCGGGGAGCTGTTTTTT.

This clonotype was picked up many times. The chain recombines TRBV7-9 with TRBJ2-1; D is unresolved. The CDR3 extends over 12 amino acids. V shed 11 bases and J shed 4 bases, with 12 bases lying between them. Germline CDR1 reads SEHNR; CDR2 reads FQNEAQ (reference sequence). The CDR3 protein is CASLVGYNEQFF. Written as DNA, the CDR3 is TGTGCCTCTCTCGTGGGTTACAATGAGCAGTTCTTC.

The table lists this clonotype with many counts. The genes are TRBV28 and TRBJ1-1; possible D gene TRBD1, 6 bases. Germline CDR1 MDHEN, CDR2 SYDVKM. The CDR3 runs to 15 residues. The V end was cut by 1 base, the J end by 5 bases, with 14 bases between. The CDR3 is CASSLLEEGETEAFF. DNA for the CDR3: TGTGCCAGCAGTTTATTAGAGGAGGGGGAGACTGAAGCTTTCTTT. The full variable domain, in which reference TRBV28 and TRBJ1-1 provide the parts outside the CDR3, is DVKVTQSSRYLVKRTGEKVFLECVQDMDHENMFWYRQDPGLGLRLIYFSYDVKMKEKGDIPEGYSVSREKKERFSLILESASTNQTSMYLCASSLLEEGETEAFFGQGTRLTVV.

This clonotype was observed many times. The CDR3, as DNA: TGTGCCAGCAGCCCCACTCGCGGGCTCTACAATGAGCAGTTCTTC. Its translation: CASSPTRGLYNEQFF. V and J are TRBV7-3 and TRBJ2-1; tentative D call: TRBD2 (5 bases). The CDR3 contains 15 residues. The germline V gene encodes CDR1 SGHTA and CDR2 FQGTGA. The ends were cut back, 5 bases at V and 3 bases at J, with 14 bases in the middle.

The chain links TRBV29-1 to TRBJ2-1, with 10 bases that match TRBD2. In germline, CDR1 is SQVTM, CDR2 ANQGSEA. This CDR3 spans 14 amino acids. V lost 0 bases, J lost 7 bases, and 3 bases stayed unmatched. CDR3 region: CSVEEAGGRNEQFF. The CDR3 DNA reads TGCAGCGTTGAAGAAGCGGGGGGGAGGAATGAGCAGTTCTTC.

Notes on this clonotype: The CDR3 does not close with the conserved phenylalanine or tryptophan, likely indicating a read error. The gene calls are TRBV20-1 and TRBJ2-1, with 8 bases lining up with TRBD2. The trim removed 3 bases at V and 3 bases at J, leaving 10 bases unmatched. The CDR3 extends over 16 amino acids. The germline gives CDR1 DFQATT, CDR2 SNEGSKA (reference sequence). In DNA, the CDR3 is TGCAGTGCTAGGAACGTAGCGGGAAGGGTCTACAATGAGCAGTTCTCC. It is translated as CSARNVAGRVYNEQFS.

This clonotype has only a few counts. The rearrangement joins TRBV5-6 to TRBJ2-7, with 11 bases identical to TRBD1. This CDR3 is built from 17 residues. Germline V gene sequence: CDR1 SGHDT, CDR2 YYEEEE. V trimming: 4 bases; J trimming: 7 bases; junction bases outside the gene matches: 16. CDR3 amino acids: CASSAFGRGQGAYEQYF. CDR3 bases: TGTGCCAGCAGCGCTTTTGGAAGAGGACAGGGGGCTTATGAGCAGTACTTC.

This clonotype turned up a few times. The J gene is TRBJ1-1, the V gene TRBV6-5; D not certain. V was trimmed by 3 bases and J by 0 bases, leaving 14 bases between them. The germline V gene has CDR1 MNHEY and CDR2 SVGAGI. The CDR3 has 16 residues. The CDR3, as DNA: TGTGCCAGCAGTTATTTGGGCAGTATTATGAACACTGAAGCTTTCTTT. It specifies CASSYLGSIMNTEAFF.

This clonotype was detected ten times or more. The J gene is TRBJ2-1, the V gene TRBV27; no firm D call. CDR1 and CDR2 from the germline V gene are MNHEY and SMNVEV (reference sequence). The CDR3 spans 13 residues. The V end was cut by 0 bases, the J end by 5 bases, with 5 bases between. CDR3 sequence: CASSLSINNEQFF. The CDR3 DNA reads TGTGCCAGCAGTTTATCTATAAACAATGAGCAGTTCTTC.

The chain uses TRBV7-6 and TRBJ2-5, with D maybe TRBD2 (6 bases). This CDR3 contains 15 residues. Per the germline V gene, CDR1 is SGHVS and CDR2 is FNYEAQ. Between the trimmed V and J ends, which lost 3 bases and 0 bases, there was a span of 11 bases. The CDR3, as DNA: TGTGCCAGCAGCTTTGCTGGGGGGTACCAAGAGACCCAGTACTTC. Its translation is CASSFAGGYQETQYF.

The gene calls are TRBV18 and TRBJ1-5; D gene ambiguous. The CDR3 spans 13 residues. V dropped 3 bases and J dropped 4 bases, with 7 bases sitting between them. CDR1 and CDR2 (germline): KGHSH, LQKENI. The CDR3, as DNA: TGTGCCAGCTCACCGGCGCTTAATCAGCCCCAGCATTTT. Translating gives CASSPALNQPQHF.

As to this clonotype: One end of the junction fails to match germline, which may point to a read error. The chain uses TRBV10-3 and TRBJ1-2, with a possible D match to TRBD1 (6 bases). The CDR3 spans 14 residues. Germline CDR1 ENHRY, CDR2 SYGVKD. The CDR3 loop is CAISRDRGDNDGLF. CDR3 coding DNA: TGTGCCATCAGTCGAGACCGGGGGGACAACGACGGCCTCTTC.

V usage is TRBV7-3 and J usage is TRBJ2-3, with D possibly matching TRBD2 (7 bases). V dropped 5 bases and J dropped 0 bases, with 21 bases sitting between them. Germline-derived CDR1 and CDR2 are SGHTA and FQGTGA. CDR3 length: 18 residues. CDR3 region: CASSPRGATLTSTDTQYF. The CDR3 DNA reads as TGTGCCAGCAGCCCCCGGGGGGCCACACTAACCAGCACAGATACGCAGTATTTT.

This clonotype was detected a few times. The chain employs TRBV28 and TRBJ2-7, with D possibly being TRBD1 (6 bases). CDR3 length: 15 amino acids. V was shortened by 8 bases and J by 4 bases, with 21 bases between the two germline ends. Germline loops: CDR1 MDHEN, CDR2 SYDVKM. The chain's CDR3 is CASVTPQGINYEQYF. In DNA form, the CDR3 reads TGTGCCAGCGTTACGCCCCAGGGGATAAATTACGAGCAGTACTTC.

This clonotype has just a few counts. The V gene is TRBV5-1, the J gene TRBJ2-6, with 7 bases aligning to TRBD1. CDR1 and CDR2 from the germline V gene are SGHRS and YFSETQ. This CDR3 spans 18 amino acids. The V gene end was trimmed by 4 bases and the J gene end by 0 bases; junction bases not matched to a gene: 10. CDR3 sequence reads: CASSPARTGYSGANVLTF. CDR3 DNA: TGCGCCAGCAGCCCTGCCCGGACAGGTTACTCTGGGGCCAACGTCCTGACTTTC.

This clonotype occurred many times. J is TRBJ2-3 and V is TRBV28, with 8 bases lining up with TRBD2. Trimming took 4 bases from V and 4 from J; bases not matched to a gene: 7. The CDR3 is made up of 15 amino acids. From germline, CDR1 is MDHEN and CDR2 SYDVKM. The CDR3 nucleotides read TGTGCCAGCAGTTCCCCCGGGGGGGGCGCAGATACGCAGTATTTT. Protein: CASSSPGGGADTQYF.

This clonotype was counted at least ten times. The CDR3 spells CASSLGTGAGNGYTF. The CDR3 DNA follows: TGTGCCAGCAGCTTAGGGACAGGGGCAGGGAATGGCTACACCTTC. The V and J genes are TRBV11-2 and TRBJ1-2, with TRBD1 identical over 9 bases. The CDR3 covers 15 residues. Germline V gene sequence: CDR1 SGHAT, CDR2 FQNNGV. The V segment lost 1 base and the J segment 6 bases; nucleotides outside the gene matches: 6.

CDR3 loop: CSVDSGSSYNEQFF. The CDR3 bases are TGCAGCGTTGACAGCGGGAGCTCCTACAATGAGCAGTTCTTC. This chain connects TRBV29-1 to TRBJ2-1; 8 positions match TRBD2. J gave up 0 bases and V 3 bases, and 1 base lay outside the gene matches. The CDR3 totals 14 residues. Germline V lookup: CDR1 SQVTM, CDR2 ANQGSEA.

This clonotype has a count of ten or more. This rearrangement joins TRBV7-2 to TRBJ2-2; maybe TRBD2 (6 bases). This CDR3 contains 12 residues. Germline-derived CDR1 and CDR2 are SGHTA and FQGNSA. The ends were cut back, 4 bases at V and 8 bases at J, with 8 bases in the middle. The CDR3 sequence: CASSSDYGELFF. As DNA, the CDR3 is TGTGCCAGCAGCTCGGACTATGGGGAGCTGTTTTTT.

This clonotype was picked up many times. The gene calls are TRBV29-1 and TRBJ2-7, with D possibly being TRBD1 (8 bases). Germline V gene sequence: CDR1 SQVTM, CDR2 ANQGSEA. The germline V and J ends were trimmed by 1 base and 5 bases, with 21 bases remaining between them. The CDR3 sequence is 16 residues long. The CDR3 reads CSVEGLDRGGIHEQYF. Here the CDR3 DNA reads TGCAGCGTTGAAGGCCTAGACAGGGGAGGGATCCACGAGCAGTACTTC.

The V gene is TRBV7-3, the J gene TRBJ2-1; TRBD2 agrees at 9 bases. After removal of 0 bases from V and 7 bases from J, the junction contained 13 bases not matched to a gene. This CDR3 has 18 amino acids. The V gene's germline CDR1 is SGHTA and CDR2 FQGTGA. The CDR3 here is CASSLTLGSGRMGNEQFF. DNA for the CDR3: TGTGCCAGCAGCTTAACGTTAGGTAGCGGGAGAATGGGAAATGAGCAGTTCTTC.

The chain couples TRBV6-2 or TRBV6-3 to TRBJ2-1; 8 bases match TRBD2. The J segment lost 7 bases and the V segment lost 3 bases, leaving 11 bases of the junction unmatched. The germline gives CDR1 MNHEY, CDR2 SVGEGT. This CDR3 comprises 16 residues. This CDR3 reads CASSYSLERGPNEQFF. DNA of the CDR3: TGTGCCAGCAGTTATAGTCTCGAGCGGGGGCCGAATGAGCAGTTCTTC.

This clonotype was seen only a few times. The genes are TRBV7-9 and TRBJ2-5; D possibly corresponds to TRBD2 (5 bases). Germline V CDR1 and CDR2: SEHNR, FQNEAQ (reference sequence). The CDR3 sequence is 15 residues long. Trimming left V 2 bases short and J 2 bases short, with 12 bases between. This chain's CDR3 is CASSLRLDSQETQYF. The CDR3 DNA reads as TGTGCCAGCAGCTTAAGGCTGGACTCGCAAGAGACCCAGTACTTC. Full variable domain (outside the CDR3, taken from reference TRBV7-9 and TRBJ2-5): DTGVSQNPRHKITKRGQNVTFRCDPISEHNRLYWYRQTLGQGPEFLTYFQNEAQLEKSRLLSDRFSAERPKGSFSTLEIQRTEQGDSAMYLCASSLRLDSQETQYFGPGTRLLVL.

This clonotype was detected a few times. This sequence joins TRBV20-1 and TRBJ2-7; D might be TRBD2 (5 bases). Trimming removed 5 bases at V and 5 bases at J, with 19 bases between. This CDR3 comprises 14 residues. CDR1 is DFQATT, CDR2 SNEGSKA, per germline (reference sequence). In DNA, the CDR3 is TGCAGTGCTCTAGTCAGGACCGGGATGAACGAGCAGTACTTC. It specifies CSALVRTGMNEQYF.

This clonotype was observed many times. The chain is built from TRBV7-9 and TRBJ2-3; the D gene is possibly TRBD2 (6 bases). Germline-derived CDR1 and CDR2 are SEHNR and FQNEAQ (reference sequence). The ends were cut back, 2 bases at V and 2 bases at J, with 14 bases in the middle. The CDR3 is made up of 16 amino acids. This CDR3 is CASSLSVAANTDTQYF. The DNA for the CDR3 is TGTGCCAGCAGCTTATCGGTAGCGGCAAACACAGATACGCAGTATTTT. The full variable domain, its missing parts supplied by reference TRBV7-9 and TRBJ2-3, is DTGVSQNPRHKITKRGQNVTFRCDPISEHNRLYWYRQTLGQGPEFLTYFQNEAQLEKSRLLSDRFSAERPKGSFSTLEIQRTEQGDSAMYLCASSLSVAANTDTQYFGPGTRLTVL.

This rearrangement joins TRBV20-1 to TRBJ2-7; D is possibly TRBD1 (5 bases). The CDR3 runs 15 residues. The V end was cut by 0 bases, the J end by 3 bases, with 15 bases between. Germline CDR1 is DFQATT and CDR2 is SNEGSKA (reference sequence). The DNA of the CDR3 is TGCAGTGCTAGAGAGACAGCCCTAGGGGTCTACGAGCAGTACTTC. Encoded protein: CSARETALGVYEQYF.

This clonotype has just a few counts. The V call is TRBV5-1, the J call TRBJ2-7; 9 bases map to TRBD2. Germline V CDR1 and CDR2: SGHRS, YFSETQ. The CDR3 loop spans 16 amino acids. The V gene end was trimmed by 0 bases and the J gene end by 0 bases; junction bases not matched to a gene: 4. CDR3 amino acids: CASSLASGTSSYEQYF. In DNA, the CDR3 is TGCGCCAGCAGCTTGGCTAGCGGGACGAGCTCCTACGAGCAGTACTTC.

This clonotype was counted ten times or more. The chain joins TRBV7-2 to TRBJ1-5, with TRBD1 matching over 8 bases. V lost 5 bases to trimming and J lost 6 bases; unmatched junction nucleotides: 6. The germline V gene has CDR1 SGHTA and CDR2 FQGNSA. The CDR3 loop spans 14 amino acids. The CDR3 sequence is CASSPDRVGQPQHF. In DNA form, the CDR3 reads TGTGCCAGCAGCCCGGACAGGGTAGGTCAGCCCCAGCATTTT.